This passage covers 30 T cell receptor beta chains from one sample sequenced in a study of OX40 agonist ivuxolimab in advanced cancers. The protocol was immunoSEQ multiplex PCR, while the TCRdb copy is restricted to in-frame clones and leaves out a portion. The sample consists of some 65,000 clones, around nine tenths of them appearing once. This material consisted of CD4+ or CD8+ T cells sorted from blood, taken in a trial of the OX40 agonist ivuxolimab. The receptors shown here come from an adult with an advanced solid tumor such as melanoma, head and neck, liver or kidney cancer.

This chain connects TRBV7-9 to TRBJ2-5; no firm D call. The germline V and J ends were trimmed by 5 bases and 5 bases, with 15 bases remaining between them. CDR1 is SEHNR, CDR2 FQNEAQ, per germline (reference sequence). The CDR3 runs to 14 residues. The CDR3 coding sequence is TGTGCCAGCAGCCACGTCAGGACGGGCGAGACCCAGTACTTC. As protein: CASSHVRTGETQYF.

With regard to this clone: Germline is not matched at one junction end, which may reflect a read error. This chain joins TRBV7-2 and TRBJ1-4; no definite D call. Germline CDR1 is SGHTA and CDR2 is FQGNSA. The CDR3 consists of 16 residues. CDR3 protein: CASRLAEASGNEKLFF. The DNA for the CDR3 is TGTGCCAGCAGATTAGCCGAGGCCTCCGGAAATGAAAAACTGTTTTTT.

The chain is built from TRBV29-1 and TRBJ2-7, with a weak D call TRBD2 (5 bases). V was shortened by 4 bases and J by 8 bases, with 9 bases between the two germline ends. The CDR3 spans 10 residues. The germline V gene encodes CDR1 SQVTM and CDR2 ANQGSEA. CDR3 loop: CSVVEGQQYF. DNA for the CDR3: TGCAGCGTTGTTGAGGGCCAGCAGTACTTC.

V usage is TRBV7-2 and J usage is TRBJ2-7, with D tentatively TRBD1 or TRBD2 (5 bases each). V was pared by 4 bases and J by 11 bases, with 15 bases between. This CDR3 spans 12 amino acids. Germline-derived CDR1 and CDR2 are SGHTA and FQGNSA. CDR3 bases: TGTGCCAGCAGCTCTCCCTGGGGGAGTAAGTACTTC. It specifies CASSSPWGSKYF.

The chain links TRBV27 to TRBJ2-7, with no clear D. Germline assignment: CDR1 MNHEY and CDR2 SMNVEV (reference sequence). The CDR3 has 13 residues. The V end was cut by 5 bases, the J end by 0 bases, with 8 bases between. CDR3 sequence: CASSRVNSYEQYF. The CDR3, as DNA: TGTGCCAGCAGTCGAGTGAACTCCTACGAGCAGTACTTC.

The chain has TRBV7-2 and TRBJ2-7, with D uncertain. The CDR3 totals 13 residues. Germline V gives CDR1 SGHTA, CDR2 FQGNSA. Trimming took off 3 bases at V and 5 bases at J, with 11 bases between the two ends. CDR3 coding DNA: TGTGCCAGCAGCTTCCCTGTACTCAACGAGCAGTACTTC. This gives the protein CASSFPVLNEQYF.

The chain uses TRBV28 and TRBJ2-3; D may be TRBD2 (6 bases). This CDR3 comprises 16 residues. CDR1 and CDR2 (germline): MDHEN, SYDVKM. Trimming removed 6 bases from V and 0 bases from J, with 16 bases in between. The DNA for the CDR3 is TGTGCCAGCAGCGGAAGAGGAGGGCGAAGCACAGATACGCAGTATTTT. Protein: CASSGRGGRSTDTQYF.

The rearrangement uses TRBV5-5 and TRBJ2-4; 7 bases fit TRBD1. The CDR3 length is 14 residues. Germline V gives CDR1 SGHKS, CDR2 YYEKEE (reference sequence). V was clipped by 0 bases and J by 3 bases; unmatched bases: 0. The CDR3 is CASSLDRGKNIQYF. The CDR3 DNA reads as TGTGCCAGCAGCTTGGACAGGGGCAAAAACATTCAGTACTTC.

The count of this clone is one. The rearrangement joins TRBV14 to TRBJ2-3; 9 nucleotides line up with TRBD2. J gave up 2 bases and V 1 base, and 4 bases lay outside the gene matches. There are 16 residues in the CDR3. Germline-derived CDR1 and CDR2 are SGHDN and FVKESK. The CDR3 DNA is TGTGCCAGCAGCCAAGGGCGGGGGGGCGCCACAGATACGCAGTATTTT. Protein product: CASSQGRGGATDTQYF.

Only a few counts were recorded for this clone. A junction end diverges from the germline sequence, so it may reflect a read error. The gene calls are TRBV18 and TRBJ1-2, with 7 nucleotides matching TRBD1. This CDR3 contains 14 residues. Germline CDR1 KGHSH, CDR2 LQKENI. CDR3 loop: CASSSPTGSYGYTF. In DNA form, the CDR3 reads TGTGCCAGCTCATCACCGACAGGGAGTTATGGCTACACCTTC.

The chain combines TRBV18 with TRBJ1-2; D is unclear. The ends were cut back, 10 bases at V and 4 bases at J, with 16 bases in the middle. There are 13 residues in the CDR3. Germline-derived CDR1 and CDR2 are KGHSH and LQKENI. This chain's CDR3 is CATTEGKGYGYTF. The CDR3 nucleotides read TGTGCCACCACGGAAGGGAAGGGCTATGGCTACACCTTC.

J is TRBJ1-3 and V is TRBV5-1; D remains unclear. CDR3 length: 18 residues. Trimming took 3 bases from V and 0 from J, leaving 19 bases between them. The germline V gene encodes CDR1 SGHRS and CDR2 YFSETQ. The chain's CDR3 is CASSSAPLQDRSGNTIYF. The DNA of the CDR3 is TGCGCCAGCAGCTCCGCACCACTTCAGGACCGCTCTGGAAACACCATATATTTT.

The chain joins TRBV7-2 to TRBJ2-2, with D perhaps matching TRBD2 (7 bases). In germline, CDR1 is SGHTA, CDR2 FQGNSA. The V gene lost 5 bases and the J gene lost 5 bases, with 24 bases spanning the gap. CDR3 size: 18 residues. The CDR3: CASSQRRRAGATTGELFF. CDR3 nucleotide sequence: TGTGCCAGCAGCCAAAGAAGAAGGGCGGGGGCTACAACCGGGGAGCTGTTTTTT.

Only one count was recorded for this clone. The chain uses TRBV7-2 and TRBJ2-5, with 9 bases lining up with TRBD2. The CDR3 is 15 amino acids. CDR1 is SGHTA and CDR2 is FQGNSA in the germline V gene. Trimming took 5 bases from V and 2 from J; bases not matched to a gene: 6. CDR3 protein: CASSSSGGIQETQYF. The CDR3 DNA reads as TGTGCCAGCAGCAGTAGCGGGGGAATACAAGAGACCCAGTACTTC.

This sequence joins TRBV7-2 and TRBJ1-6, with no clear D. This CDR3 has 14 amino acids. The germline CDR1 and CDR2 sequences are SGHTA and FQGNSA. The V and J ends lost 5 bases and 7 bases respectively, with 12 bases between them. DNA for the CDR3: TGTGCCAGCAGCCCCGCCCTCAGGAATTCACCCCTCCACTTT. Protein: CASSPALRNSPLHF.

This clone has only one observation. The rearrangement uses TRBV9 and TRBJ1-4, with TRBD1 as a possible D gene (6 bases). Looked up from germline, CDR1 is SGDLS and CDR2 is YYNGEE. Trimming removed 3 bases from V and 6 bases from J, with 9 bases in between. The length of the CDR3 is 13 residues. The CDR3 DNA follows: TGTGCCAGCAGCGGGACAGCTCATGAAAAACTGTTTTTT. It is translated as CASSGTAHEKLFF.

The chain combines TRBV19 with TRBJ1-3; D may be TRBD1 (6 bases). The V end was cut by 3 bases, the J end by 2 bases, with 14 bases between. Per the germline V gene, CDR1 is LNHDA and CDR2 is SQIVND (reference sequence). This CDR3 contains 16 residues. Written as DNA, the CDR3 is TGTGCCAGTAGTATGGCCGGGGGCTCAGCTGGAAACACCATATATTTT. Amino acids: CASSMAGGSAGNTIYF.

The CDR3 DNA reads as TGCGCCAGCAGCCGGACCTGGGGGACCCCGTCGGAGACCCAGTACTTC. Translating it yields CASSRTWGTPSETQYF. This chain links TRBV4-1 with TRBJ2-5; D tentatively fits TRBD1 or TRBD2 (5 bases each). V was clipped by 4 bases and J by 5 bases, with 20 bases between them. Germline assignment: CDR1 MGHRA and CDR2 YSYEKL. This CDR3 comprises 16 residues.

CDR3 coding DNA: TGTGCCAGCAGCCCCCGACAGGGAATTAAAGCGTCTGAAGCTTTCTTT. Translated: CASSPRQGIKASEAFF. The chain has TRBV7-3 and TRBJ1-1, with 7 positions matching TRBD1. CDR1 and CDR2 from the germline V gene are SGHTA and FQGTGA. Trimming at V came to 5 bases and at J to 6 bases, leaving 15 bases not matched to a gene. The CDR3 length is 16 residues. The full variable domain, in which reference TRBV7-3 and TRBJ1-1 provide the parts outside the CDR3, is GAGVSQTPSNKVTEKGKYVELRCDPISGHTALYWYRQSLGQGPEFLIYFQGTGAADDSGLPNDRFFAVRPEGSVSTLKIQRTERGDSAVYLCASSPRQGIKASEAFFGQGTRLTVV.

The V call is TRBV7-8, the J call TRBJ2-5, with D tentatively TRBD2 (5 bases). Per the germline V gene, CDR1 is SGHVS and CDR2 is FQNEAQ. The germline V and J ends were trimmed by 1 base and 3 bases, with 9 bases remaining between them. This CDR3 spans 14 amino acids. CDR3 sequence: CASSLDPGKETQYF. The CDR3 region has the DNA TGTGCCAGCAGCTTAGATCCGGGGAAAGAGACCCAGTACTTC.

The chain joins TRBV2 to TRBJ1-4, with TRBD1 identical over 11 bases. The V gene end was trimmed by 3 bases and the J gene end by 2 bases; junction bases not matched to a gene: 5. Per germline, CDR1 SNHLY and CDR2 FYNNEI. There are 17 residues in the CDR3. In DNA form, the CDR3 reads TGTGCCAGCAGTGAGGACAGGGGGCTCGGGACTAATGAAAAACTGTTTTTT. It encodes CASSEDRGLGTNEKLFF.

The gene calls are TRBV11-2 and TRBJ2-7; D might be TRBD1 (6 bases). Trimming took off 5 bases at V and 1 base at J, with 6 bases between the two ends. This CDR3 comprises 12 residues. CDR1 is SGHAT and CDR2 is FQNNGV in the germline V gene. The CDR3 region has the DNA TGTGCCAGCAGCGACAGGTCCTACGAGCAGTACTTC. Protein product: CASSDRSYEQYF.

The V call is TRBV7-9, the J call TRBJ1-2; a possible D gene is TRBD1 (6 bases). Germline CDR1 reads SEHNR; CDR2 reads FQNEAQ (reference sequence). CDR3 size: 14 residues. The germline V and J ends were trimmed by 5 bases and 0 bases, with 10 bases remaining between them. CDR3 sequence (DNA): TGTGCCAGCAGCCAAGGGGGACCTAACTATGGCTACACCTTC. This encodes CASSQGGPNYGYTF. The variable domain in full, with the rest retrieved from reference TRBV7-9 and TRBJ1-2, is DTGVSQNPRHKITKRGQNVTFRCDPISEHNRLYWYRQTLGQGPEFLTYFQNEAQLEKSRLLSDRFSAERPKGSFSTLEIQRTEQGDSAMYLCASSQGGPNYGYTFGSGTRLTVV.

This chain uses TRBV9 with TRBJ2-2; 11 bases map to TRBD1. Germline values: CDR1 SGDLS, CDR2 YYNGEE. The trim removed 4 bases at V and 0 bases at J, leaving 17 bases unmatched. The CDR3 has 21 amino acids. DNA for the CDR3: TGTGCCAGCAGCCCCCAAGGGAGGACAGGGGGCTTCTCGTCGAACACCGGGGAGCTGTTTTTT. This gives the protein CASSPQGRTGGFSSNTGELFF. Full variable domain (outside the CDR3, taken from reference TRBV9 and TRBJ2-2): DSGVTQTPKHLITATGQRVTLRCSPRSGDLSVYWYQQSLDQGLQFLIQYYNGEERAKGNILERFSAQQFPDLHSELNLSSLELGDSALYFCASSPQGRTGGFSSNTGELFFGEGSRLTVL.

This chain joins TRBV11-2 and TRBJ1-1; D not resolved. Looked up from germline, CDR1 is SGHAT and CDR2 is FQNNGV. The V end lost 2 bases, the J end lost 9 bases, and 7 bases lay between the germline ends. The CDR3 contains 11 residues. Here the CDR3 reads CASSLKRQAFF. The DNA of the CDR3 is TGTGCCAGCAGCTTAAAAAGACAAGCTTTCTTT.

The rearrangement links TRBV7-2 to TRBJ1-1, with unresolved D. Germline loops: CDR1 SGHTA, CDR2 FQGNSA. V lost 0 bases, J lost 4 bases, and 9 bases lay in between. The CDR3 is 14 amino acids. This CDR3 reads CASSLASQLTEAFF. In DNA form, the CDR3 reads TGTGCCAGCAGCTTAGCGTCCCAACTCACTGAAGCTTTCTTT.

This chain uses TRBV5-1 with TRBJ1-4; D remains ambiguous. The CDR3 is made up of 14 amino acids. The germline V and J ends were trimmed by 0 bases and 7 bases, with 10 bases remaining between them. CDR1 is SGHRS, CDR2 YFSETQ, per germline. The CDR3 bases are TGCGCCAGCAGCTTGGGGAAGGTCGGTGAAAAACTGTTTTTT. Encoded protein: CASSLGKVGEKLFF.

The J gene is TRBJ2-1, the V gene TRBV7-6; 7 positions agree with TRBD2. The J segment lost 8 bases and the V segment lost 2 bases, leaving 0 bases of the junction unmatched. Germline CDR1 and CDR2: SGHVS and FNYEAQ. There are 12 residues in the CDR3. The CDR3 reads CASSLRGDEQFF. For the CDR3, the DNA is TGTGCCAGCAGCTTACGGGGGGATGAGCAGTTCTTC. Full variable domain (missing parts from reference TRBV7-6 and TRBJ2-1): GAGVSQSPRYKVTKRGQDVALRCDPISGHVSLYWYRQALGQGPEFLTYFNYEAQQDKSGLPNDRFSAERPEGSISTLTIQRTEQRDSAMYRCASSLRGDEQFFGPGTRLTVL.

The chain combines TRBV5-8 with TRBJ1-2; a possible D gene is TRBD1 (5 bases). The CDR3 has 15 residues. Trimming left V 0 bases short and J 5 bases short, with 14 bases between. The germline gives CDR1 SGHTS, CDR2 YDEGEE. The CDR3 DNA sequence: TGTGCCAGCAGCTTGGATGGGGCGAGCTATTATGGCTACACCTTC. Protein: CASSLDGASYYGYTF.

The chain couples TRBV7-8 to TRBJ1-2; D is perhaps TRBD1 (6 bases). The V gene lost 1 base and the J gene lost 3 bases, with 18 bases spanning the gap. Germline CDR1 and CDR2: SGHVS and FQNEAQ. The CDR3 is 17 amino acids. CDR3 residues: CASSLGKAQGRDYGYTF. In DNA form, the CDR3 reads TGTGCCAGCAGCTTAGGGAAAGCCCAGGGGCGGGACTATGGCTACACCTTC.